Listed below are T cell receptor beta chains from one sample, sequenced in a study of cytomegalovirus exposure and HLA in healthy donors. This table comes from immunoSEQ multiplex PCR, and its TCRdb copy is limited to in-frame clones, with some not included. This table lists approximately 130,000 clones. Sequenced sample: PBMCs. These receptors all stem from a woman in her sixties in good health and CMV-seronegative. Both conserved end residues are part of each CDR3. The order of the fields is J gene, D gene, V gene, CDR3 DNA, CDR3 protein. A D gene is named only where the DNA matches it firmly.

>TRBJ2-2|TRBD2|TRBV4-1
TGCGCCAGCAGCCATTTAGTAGCGGGAGTTACCGGGGAGCTGTTTTTT
CASSHLVAGVTGELFF
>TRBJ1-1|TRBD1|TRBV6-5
TGTGCCAGCAGTTTACAAACAGGGGGCACTGAAGCTTTCTTT
CASSLQTGGTEAFF
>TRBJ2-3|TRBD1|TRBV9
TGTGCCAGCACCAGAACAGGGGTTCGGGTGACAGATACGCAGTATTTT
CASTRTGVRVTDTQYF
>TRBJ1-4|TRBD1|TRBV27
TGTGCCAGCCGAACCATCCGGGACAGGGGTGAAAAACTGTTTTTT
CASRTIRDRGEKLFF
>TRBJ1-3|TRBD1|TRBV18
TGTGCCAGCTCACCTCTCCAGGGGGCCGCGGGAAACACCATATATTTT
CASSPLQGAAGNTIYF
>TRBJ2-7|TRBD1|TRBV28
TGTGCCAGCTGGACAGGGCGGGGCGAGCAGTACTTC
CASWTGRGEQYF
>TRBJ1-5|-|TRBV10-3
TGTGCCATCAGTGAGTCTTTGAACCCGGAGAATCAGCCCCAGCATTTT
CAISESLNPENQPQHF
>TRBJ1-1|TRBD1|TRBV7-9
TGTGCCAGCAGCTTTAGACAGGGGGCTGAAGCTTTCTTT
CASSFRQGAEAFF
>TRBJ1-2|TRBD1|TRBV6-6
TGTGCCAGCAAACAACGGACAGGGATCTATGGCTACACCTTC
CASKQRTGIYGYTF
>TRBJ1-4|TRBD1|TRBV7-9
TGTGCCAGCAGCTCCGGACAGGGTGGGGGTGAAAAACTGTTTTTT
CASSSGQGGGEKLFF
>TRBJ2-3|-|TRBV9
TGTGCCAGCAGCGTATTCTCCTCGTACACAGATACGCAGTATTTT
CASSVFSSYTDTQYF
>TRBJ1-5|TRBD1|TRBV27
TGTGCCAGCAGTCTCACAGGGGTACCTAGCAATCAGCCCCAGCATTTT
CASSLTGVPSNQPQHF
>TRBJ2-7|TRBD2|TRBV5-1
TGCGCCAGCAGCTTGGGGGAGGGACGGGGAAACGAGCAGTACTTC
CASSLGEGRGNEQYF
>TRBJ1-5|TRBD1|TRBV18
TGTGCCAGCTCGCCCGGGACAGGGGGCGGCCAGCCCCAGCATTTT
CASSPGTGGGQPQHF
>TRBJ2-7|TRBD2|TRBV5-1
TGCGCCAGCAGCGCCTCCGGGACTAGCGGGAGTGGCGAGCAGTACTTC
CASSASGTSGSGEQYF
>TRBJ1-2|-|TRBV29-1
TGCAGCGTTGGTGAGGGAGGATATGGCTACACCTTC
CSVGEGGYGYTF
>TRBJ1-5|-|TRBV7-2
TGTGCCAGCAGCGCTCCGGGGAGAAATCAGCCCCAGCATTTT
CASSAPGRNQPQHF
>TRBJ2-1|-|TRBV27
TGTGCCAGCAGTTTATTTGCCCCGGGGGTTGAGCAGTTCTTC
CASSLFAPGVEQFF
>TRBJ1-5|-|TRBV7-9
TGTGCCAGCAGCTTAGAGACAAAGGGGTATAGCAATCAGCCCCAGCATTTT
CASSLETKGYSNQPQHF
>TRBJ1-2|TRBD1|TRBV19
TGTGCCAGTAGCAGACAGGGTGGGCGGCATGGCTACACCTTC
CASSRQGGRHGYTF
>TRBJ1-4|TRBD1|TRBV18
TGTGCCAGCTCACCGACAGGGGATGAAAAACTGTTTTTT
CASSPTGDEKLFF
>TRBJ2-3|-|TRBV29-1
TGCAGCTTTCCCGGTAACTCAGATACGCAGTATTTT
CSFPGNSDTQYF
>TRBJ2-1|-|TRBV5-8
TGTGCCAGCAGCTTCGGACAGTTTCGATACAATGAGCAGTTCTTC
CASSFGQFRYNEQFF
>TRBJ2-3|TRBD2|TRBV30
TGTGCCTGGAGTTGGGGGGATCTTTGGACTAGCGGTCTGGTCGGAGATACGCAGTATTTT
CAWSWGDLWTSGLVGDTQYF
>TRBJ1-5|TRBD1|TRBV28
TGTGCCAGCAGTTTACCCGGACAGGGGGCAGTGCCCCAGCATTTT
CASSLPGQGAVPQHF
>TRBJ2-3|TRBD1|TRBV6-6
TGTGCCAGCAGGAACCAGGGGGCGCTCACAGATACGCAGTATTTT
CASRNQGALTDTQYF
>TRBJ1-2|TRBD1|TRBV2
TGTGCCAGCGGGGACAGGAGTATCTATGGCTACACCTTC
CASGDRSIYGYTF
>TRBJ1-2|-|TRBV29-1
TGCAGCGCTCGTGGACAATCTATCTATGGCTACACCTTC
CSARGQSIYGYTF
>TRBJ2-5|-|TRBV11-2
TGTGCCAGCAGCTTAGGGGTTCGGGGAATTCAAGAGACCCAGTACTTC
CASSLGVRGIQETQYF
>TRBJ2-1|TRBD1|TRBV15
TGTGCCACCAGCATCTATGGTGACAGGGGCAATGAGCAGTTCTTC
CATSIYGDRGNEQFF
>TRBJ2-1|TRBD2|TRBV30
TGTGCCTGGAGTGTAGAGCGGGACCCCTTCTTC
CAWSVERDPFF
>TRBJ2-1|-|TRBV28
TGTGCCAGCAGTTTGGGCAGGAACAATGAGCAGTTCTTC
CASSLGRNNEQFF
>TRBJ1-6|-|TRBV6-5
TGTGCCAGCAGTTCGGTCGGGGGGAAATCACCCCTCCACTTT
CASSSVGGKSPLHF
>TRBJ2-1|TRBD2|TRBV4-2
TGTGCCAGCAGCCAAGATCTACTAGCGGGGGATGAGCAGTTCTTC
CASSQDLLAGDEQFF
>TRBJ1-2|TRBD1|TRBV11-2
TGTGCCAGCAGCTTATCGGGACAGAAAAACTATGGCTACACCTTC
CASSLSGQKNYGYTF
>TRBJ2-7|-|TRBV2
TGTGCCAGCAGTGCCCGCGGCCCGGTGGCCTACGAGCAGTACTTC
CASSARGPVAYEQYF
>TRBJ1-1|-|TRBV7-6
TGTGCCAGCCGTACGGGGGGGGTAGGGACTGAAGCTTTCTTT
CASRTGGVGTEAFF
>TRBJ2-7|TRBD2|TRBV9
TGTGCCAGCAGCCCTAAAGGGGAGGGACTTCAACTCGATAAGTACGAGCAGTACTTC
CASSPKGEGLQLDKYEQYF
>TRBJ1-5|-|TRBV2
TGTGCCAGCAATTTCAGGGCGGCTCAGCCCCAGCATTTT
CASNFRAAQPQHF
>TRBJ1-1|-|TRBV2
TGTGCCAGCAGGAAGGACAGTTTGAACACTGAAGCTTTCTTT
CASRKDSLNTEAFF
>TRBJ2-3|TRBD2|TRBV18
TGTGCCAGCTCACCACCACCGGGACTAGCGTTCCCAGATACGCAGTATTTT
CASSPPPGLAFPDTQYF
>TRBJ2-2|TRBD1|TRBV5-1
TGCGCCAGCAGCTTGGCCGGGACAGGGGGCACGAACACCGGGGAGCTGTTTTTT
CASSLAGTGGTNTGELFF